The 27 T cell receptor beta chains below were found in one sample sequenced in a study of T-cell reconstitution after alpha-beta-depleted transplantation in children. TCRbeta library preparation incorporated unique molecular identifiers. Using its own MiXCR run on the PCR reads, TCRdb lists one record per CDR3 protein. In the table there are 55,000 to 85,000 distinct CDR3 sequences, approximately 11% of which are singletons. The material was PBMCs, obtained before TCRalphabeta/CD19-depleted stem cell transplant. These receptors all stem from a boy aged 5-17 years with acute myeloid leukemia, due to receive a stem cell transplant.

The chain combines TRBV11-3 with TRBJ2-2, with 10 bases that match TRBD1. J was trimmed by 4 bases and V by 5 bases; bases with no gene match: 4. Germline-derived CDR1 and CDR2 are SGHNT and YENEEA. The CDR3 totals 15 residues. The CDR3 nucleotides read TGTGCCAGCAGCGGGGGGGACAGGGGCACCGGGGAGCTGTTTTTT. Residues: CASSGGDRGTGELFF.

V is TRBV30 and J is TRBJ2-7; D is possibly TRBD2 (5 bases). The V end was cut by 2 bases, the J end by 0 bases, with 8 bases between. The CDR3 covers 13 residues. The germline CDR1 and CDR2 sequences are GTSNPN and SVGIG (reference sequence). The CDR3 DNA reads TGTGCCTGGAGTAGCGGTAACTCCTACGAGCAGTACTTC. Translated: CAWSSGNSYEQYF.

The table lists this clonotype with many counts. The V gene is TRBV27, the J gene TRBJ2-5, with 8 bases fitting TRBD1. V lost 5 bases, J lost 4 bases, and 3 bases stayed unmatched. The CDR3 sequence is 13 residues long. Germline values: CDR1 MNHEY, CDR2 SMNVEV (reference sequence). This CDR3 reads CASSRTGRETQYF. The DNA of the CDR3 is TGTGCCAGCAGTAGGACAGGGCGAGAGACCCAGTACTTC.

This clonotype was seen many times. This sequence joins TRBV7-6 and TRBJ1-4, with D perhaps TRBD1 (5 bases). This CDR3 is built from 14 residues. Germline V lookup: CDR1 SGHVS, CDR2 FNYEAQ. Trimming left V 4 bases short and J 5 bases short, with 11 bases between. CDR3 nucleotide sequence: TGTGCCAGCAGCTCGGGGGGGTTAAATGAAAAACTGTTTTTT. Its translation is CASSSGGLNEKLFF.

This clonotype was counted at least ten times. The CDR3 region is CASSYSHFGTGGELFF. CDR3 coding DNA: TGTGCCAGCAGTTACTCCCACTTCGGGACAGGGGGCGAGCTGTTTTTT. This chain joins TRBV6-5 and TRBJ2-2; 12 nucleotides match TRBD1. The CDR3 runs to 16 residues. V lost 0 bases, J lost 11 bases, and 7 bases stayed unmatched. Germline V gene sequence: CDR1 MNHEY, CDR2 SVGAGI.

The chain links TRBV20-1 to TRBJ2-5, with 12 positions matching TRBD2. This CDR3 spans 17 amino acids. The ends lost 6 bases at V and 1 base at J; junction bases unmatched: 12. CDR1 and CDR2 (germline): DFQATT, SNEGSKA (reference sequence). The CDR3 region has the DNA TGCAGTGCCCGACTAGCGGGGGAGCCCATAGTCCAAGAGACCCAGTACTTC. Its protein is CSARLAGEPIVQETQYF.

This clonotype was seen many times. The V call is TRBV24-1, the J call TRBJ2-7; the match to TRBD1 covers 11 bases. V was clipped by 6 bases and J by 5 bases; unmatched bases: 8. The CDR3 contains 15 residues. In germline, CDR1 is KGHDR, CDR2 SFDVKD. CDR3 in DNA: TGTGCCACCAGTAGACGGGACAGGGGGTTGAACGAGCAGTACGTC. Its protein is CATSRRDRGLNEQYV.

There are many counts of this clonotype. The chain is built from TRBV27 and TRBJ1-1, with D perhaps matching TRBD1 (5 bases). Germline CDR1 MNHEY, CDR2 SMNVEV (reference sequence). This CDR3 comprises 12 residues. V was trimmed by 6 bases and J by 6 bases, leaving 11 bases between them. Here the CDR3 DNA reads TGTGCCAGCAGGGTCATGGGGGCTGAAGCTTTCTTT. Translation gives CASRVMGAEAFF.

In its sample, this clonotype was seen a few times. This sequence joins TRBV5-1 and TRBJ1-2; 8 bases match TRBD1. The germline gives CDR1 SGHRS, CDR2 YFSETQ. The V segment lost 1 base and the J segment 5 bases; nucleotides outside the gene matches: 7. The CDR3 is made up of 15 amino acids. CDR3 sequence (DNA): TGCGCCAGCAGCTTGAGGCCGGGACAGGAATATGGCTACACCTTC. Residues: CASSLRPGQEYGYTF.

In this sample, this clonotype turned up many times. This sequence joins TRBV29-1 and TRBJ2-2; D not certain. CDR1 and CDR2 (germline): SQVTM, ANQGSEA. Trimming took 2 bases from V and 0 from J, leaving 10 bases between them. This CDR3 is built from 15 residues. CDR3 in amino acids: CSVERSRTNTGELFF. Here the CDR3 DNA reads TGCAGCGTTGAAAGATCCAGGACGAACACCGGGGAGCTGTTTTTT.

Many counts were recorded for this clonotype. The V call is TRBV29-1, the J call TRBJ1-5; 12 bases line up with TRBD1. V lost 6 bases, J lost 6 bases, and 3 bases stayed unmatched. Germline CDR1 reads SQVTM; CDR2 reads ANQGSEA. This CDR3 has 13 amino acids. CDR3: CSVGQGAGQPQHF. Here the CDR3 DNA reads TGCAGCGTGGGACAGGGGGCTGGTCAGCCCCAGCATTTT.

The gene calls are TRBV7-2 and TRBJ2-7; a possible D gene is TRBD1 (5 bases). The germline V gene has CDR1 SGHTA and CDR2 FQGNSA. Trimming stripped 1 base from V and 6 bases from J, with 16 bases between. This CDR3 has 15 amino acids. CDR3 DNA: TGTGCCAGCAGCTTAGAAGCAGGGTTTTTAAGCGAGCAGTACTTC. The encoded protein is CASSLEAGFLSEQYF.

This clonotype was counted many times. The rearrangement links TRBV7-2 to TRBJ2-5; possibly TRBD2 for D (5 bases). The CDR3 length is 16 residues. Trimming removed 3 bases at V and 8 bases at J, with 22 bases between. Germline loops: CDR1 SGHTA, CDR2 FQGNSA. In DNA form, the CDR3 reads TGTGCCAGCAGCTTCTTGGCTAGCATAAAGTTGCATACCCAGTACTTC. It yields the protein CASSFLASIKLHTQYF.

This clonotype showed up just once. This may be a read error: a much more frequent sequence differs by one nucleotide. This rearrangement joins TRBV10-3 to TRBJ2-1; either TRBD1 or TRBD2 may supply D (5 bases each). V lost 5 bases and J 2 bases, leaving 22 bases between the germline ends. Germline CDR1 is ENHRY and CDR2 is SYGVKD. This CDR3 comprises 18 residues. CDR3 amino acids: CAISMTPQGPGTYNEQFF. CDR3 DNA sequence: TGTGCCATCAGTATGACTCCTCAGGGCCCGGGAACCTACAATGAGCAGTTCTTC.

The sample holds many counts of this clonotype. A read error may account for a junction end that differs from germline. The chain employs TRBV7-9 and TRBJ2-7; no firm D call. Germline CDR1 reads SEHNR; CDR2 reads FQNEAQ (reference sequence). CDR3 length: 11 amino acids. The CDR3 DNA reads as TGTGCCAGCAGCTTGGGCCCCGGTATTGGGTTC. Amino acids: CASSLGPGIGF. Combining the CDR3 with reference TRBV7-9 and TRBJ2-7 gives the whole variable domain DTGVSQNPRHKITKRGQNVTFRCDPISEHNRLYWYRQTLGQGPEFLTYFQNEAQLEKSRLLSDRFSAERPKGSFSTLEIQRTEQGDSAMYLCASSLGPGIGFGPGTRLTVT.

This clonotype was recorded at least ten times. This chain links TRBV12-3 or TRBV12-4 with TRBJ2-7; maybe TRBD2 (5 bases). V lost 5 bases and J 3 bases, leaving 11 bases between the germline ends. The CDR3 runs 13 residues. CDR3 sequence reads: CASSPGNVYEQYV. The CDR3 DNA is TGTGCCAGCAGTCCGGGGAATGTCTACGAGCAGTACGTC.

This clonotype was found many times. This rearrangement joins TRBV5-8 to TRBJ1-6; possibly TRBD1 for D (6 bases). Per germline, CDR1 SGHTS and CDR2 YDEGEE. This CDR3 spans 16 amino acids. Trimming shortened V by 0 bases and J by 7 bases, and 14 bases separated the two germline ends. The CDR3 nucleotides read TGTGCCAGCAGCTTGGAGATGGCAGGGGTAAATTCACCCCTCCACTTT. It codes for CASSLEMAGVNSPLHF.

This clonotype was seen ten or more times. The chain carries TRBV5-5 and TRBJ2-7, with D unclear. The CDR3 has 12 amino acids. Germline values: CDR1 SGHKS, CDR2 YYEKEE (reference sequence). The V gene lost 6 bases and the J gene lost 3 bases, with 10 bases spanning the gap. As DNA, the CDR3 is TGTGCCAGCAACTCGGATAGCTACGAGCAGTACTTC. It yields the protein CASNSDSYEQYF. Complete variable domain (other parts from reference TRBV5-5 and TRBJ2-7): DAGVTQSPTHLIKTRGQQVTLRCSPISGHKSVSWYQQVLGQGPQFIFQYYEKEERGRGNFPDRFSARQFPNYSSELNVNALLLGDSALYLCASNSDSYEQYFGPGTRLTVT.

This clonotype occurred many times. The chain joins TRBV12-3 or TRBV12-4 to TRBJ2-7; 12 nucleotides match TRBD2. The CDR3 runs to 15 residues. After removal of 6 bases from V and 4 bases from J, the junction contained 7 bases not matched to a gene. CDR3 sequence reads: CASSRGTSGLYEQYF. The CDR3 coding sequence is TGTGCCAGCAGCCGTGGGACTAGCGGGCTATACGAGCAGTACTTC.

This clonotype was seen repeatedly, ten times or more. The chain employs TRBV12-3 or TRBV12-4 and TRBJ2-1, with 7 bases fitting TRBD2. Losses at the gene ends were 4 bases for V and 5 bases for J; bases not matched to a gene: 17. The CDR3 is 18 amino acids. CDR3 DNA: TGTGCCAGCAGTTACCCTAAAACACTAGCGCCCTTTAACAATGAGCAGTTCTTC. Translating it yields CASSYPKTLAPFNNEQFF.

This clonotype showed up many times. The chain couples TRBV5-1 to TRBJ1-5; D gene ambiguous. Trimming stripped 4 bases from V and 2 bases from J, with 7 bases between. This CDR3 spans 13 amino acids. The germline gives CDR1 SGHRS, CDR2 YFSETQ. CDR3 sequence (DNA): TGCGCCAGCAGCCCGCGCGGCAATCAGCCCCAGCATTTT. Translation: CASSPRGNQPQHF.

This clonotype showed up many times. This chain uses TRBV20-1 with TRBJ2-7; D possibly corresponds to TRBD2 (5 bases). V gave up 3 bases and J gave up 6 bases, with 12 bases separating them. The CDR3 runs 12 residues. In germline, CDR1 is DFQATT, CDR2 SNEGSKA (reference sequence). DNA for the CDR3: TGCAGTGCTAGCGGGAAGCTACCCGAGCAGTACTTC. Translation gives CSASGKLPEQYF.

The sample holds a few counts of this clonotype. The chain carries TRBV7-2 and TRBJ1-1; D unclear. Trimming took off 5 bases at V and 5 bases at J, with 15 bases between the two ends. The CDR3 sequence is 14 residues long. Germline V gives CDR1 SGHTA, CDR2 FQGNSA. CDR3 residues: CASSPGWALTEAFF. The CDR3 DNA reads as TGTGCCAGCAGCCCCGGGTGGGCCCTAACTGAAGCTTTCTTT.

This clonotype was found many times. V is TRBV6-5 and J is TRBJ2-1; TRBD2 is a possible D gene (6 bases). Germline CDR1 MNHEY, CDR2 SVGAGI. Trimming removed 2 bases at V and 9 bases at J, with 8 bases between. This CDR3 contains 12 residues. The CDR3 nucleotides read TGTGCCAGCAGTTACGGGGGGACTGAGCAGTTCTTC. This codes for CASSYGGTEQFF.

This clonotype was recorded many times. The V gene is TRBV27, the J gene TRBJ2-1; perhaps TRBD2 as D (5 bases). The ends were cut back, 6 bases at V and 0 bases at J, with 15 bases in the middle. This CDR3 spans 16 amino acids. From germline, CDR1 is MNHEY and CDR2 SMNVEV (reference sequence). In nucleotides, the CDR3 is TGTGCCAGCAGCCCATCAGGCCGGGGCTCCTACAATGAGCAGTTCTTC. Its protein product is CASSPSGRGSYNEQFF.

This clonotype has at least ten counts. This rearrangement joins TRBV7-2 to TRBJ2-7; TRBD2 matches at 7 bases. The CDR3 is 16 amino acids. CDR1 and CDR2 (germline): SGHTA, FQGNSA. V trimming: 2 bases; J trimming: 0 bases; junction bases outside the gene matches: 7. The CDR3 DNA reads as TGTGCCAGCAGCTTATCGTCAGCGGGAAGCTCCTACGAGCAGTACTTC. This translates into CASSLSSAGSSYEQYF.

The chain carries TRBV6-2 or TRBV6-3 and TRBJ2-1; D uncertain. The CDR3 has 14 amino acids. The germline gives CDR1 MNHEY, CDR2 SVGEGT. V lost 2 bases and J 6 bases, leaving 11 bases between the germline ends. The DNA of the CDR3 is TGTGCCAGCAGTTACGCGGCTTCTACCAATGAGCAGTTCTTC. This sequence encodes CASSYAASTNEQFF.